Each of the 10 T cell receptor beta chains below was sequenced from the same sample in a study of shared clonotypes between healthy human individuals (dated by TCRdb to 2020 to 2021). The method behind the library was the immunoSEQ multiplex PCR assay. Not all clones reach the TCRdb copy of this immuneACCESS table, which keeps in-frame sequences only. Checked studies attribute under half of the gap to unresolved V genes and leave the rest unexplained. The sample includes about 1 million clones, with about 84% observed a single time. 0.52% of the sample lies in the top ten. Sequenced input: memory CD4+ T cells from PBMCs. In the paper's terms, the cell subset or site label means: CD45RA-negative fraction. These receptor sequences come from a man between 18 and 35 years old in good health. Some clones in this sample may be carry-over from other donors' samples.

In its sample, this clone was seen many times. The V and J genes are TRBV28 and TRBJ1-1; 8 nucleotides line up with TRBD1. CDR1 and CDR2 from the germline V gene are MDHEN and SYDVKM. V gave up 4 bases and J gave up 7 bases; unmatched junction bases: 8. The CDR3 consists of 14 residues. DNA of the CDR3: TGTGCCAGCAGTTCGGGGCAGGGGGCTGGTGAAGCTTTCTTT. This translates into CASSSGQGAGEAFF.

The chain has TRBV2 and TRBJ2-7; D call uncertain. Germline V CDR1 and CDR2: SNHLY, FYNNEI. This CDR3 contains 13 residues. V lost 1 base, J lost 12 bases, and 16 bases lay in between. Here the CDR3 DNA reads TGTGCCAGCAGTGAAGTAACGGACGGTCGCTCGTACTTC. Protein sequence: CASSEVTDGRSYF.

This chain joins TRBV5-1 and TRBJ1-3; D not certain. Germline values: CDR1 SGHRS, CDR2 YFSETQ. This CDR3 is built from 14 residues. Trimming cost V 2 bases and J 8 bases, with 14 bases left between them. The CDR3 spells CASSLLGSRDTIYF. The CDR3 nucleotides are TGCGCCAGCAGCTTACTCGGATCCCGCGACACCATATATTTT.

This clone was observed a few times. The chain joins TRBV4-2 to TRBJ2-1, with 10 bases that match TRBD2. This CDR3 has 16 amino acids. Trimming cost V 1 base and J 6 bases; bases outside gene matches: 6. The germline V gene has CDR1 LGHNA and CDR2 YNFKEQ. The CDR3 sequence: CASSQVFGTSANEQFF. CDR3 in DNA: TGTGCCAGCAGCCAAGTTTTCGGGACTAGCGCCAATGAGCAGTTCTTC.

This chain connects TRBV29-1 to TRBJ2-3, with 9 nucleotides matching TRBD1. This CDR3 region has 14 residues. V shed 7 bases, J shed 3 bases, and the junction held 8 bases outside the gene matches. In germline, CDR1 is SQVTM, CDR2 ANQGSEA. The CDR3 protein is CSASRDRATDTQYF. In nucleotides, the CDR3 is TGCAGCGCTAGCCGGGACAGGGCAACAGATACGCAGTATTTT.

The J gene is TRBJ1-2, the V gene TRBV7-2; TRBD1 aligns across 7 bases. Germline V gene data show CDR1 as SGHTA and CDR2 as FQGNSA. This CDR3 has 15 amino acids. The junction had 11 bases not matched to a gene; V was cut back by 5 bases and J by 5 bases. The CDR3 reads CASSIRQGGEYGYTF. The CDR3 DNA is TGTGCCAGCAGCATACGACAGGGTGGCGAATATGGCTACACCTTC. Supplemented by reference TRBV7-2 and TRBJ1-2, the full variable domain reads GAGVSQSPSNKVTEKGKDVELRCDPISGHTALYWYRQSLGQGLEFLIYFQGNSAPDKSGLPSDRFSAERTGGSVSTLTIQRTQQEDSAVYLCASSIRQGGEYGYTFGSGTRLTVV.

The CDR3 DNA is TGTGCCAGCAGCGGGGATGGTCATCAGCGGATCGAGCAGTACTTC. This encodes CASSGDGHQRIEQYF. This chain links TRBV9 with TRBJ2-7; tentatively, D is TRBD2 (5 bases). The CDR3 sequence is 15 residues long. From germline, CDR1 is SGDLS and CDR2 YYNGEE. V shed 3 bases and J shed 6 bases, with 19 bases lying between them.

The chain combines TRBV9 with TRBJ2-7; D tentatively fits TRBD1 or TRBD2 (5 bases each). Per germline, CDR1 SGDLS and CDR2 YYNGEE. This CDR3 spans 16 amino acids. Between the trimmed V and J ends, which lost 0 bases and 2 bases, there was a span of 15 bases. CDR3 bases: TGTGCCAGCAGCGTAGCCCCATCGGGACGGCCCTACGAGCAGTACTTC. Translating it yields CASSVAPSGRPYEQYF.

The V gene is TRBV7-8, the J gene TRBJ1-3; D is undetermined. The germline CDR1 and CDR2 sequences are SGHVS and FQNEAQ. CDR3 size: 16 residues. The V and J ends lost 8 bases and 4 bases respectively, with 21 bases between them. CDR3 nucleotides: TGTGCCAGCCAGGTGGAAGTGGTCGGATTAGGAAACACCATATATTTT. Translation: CASQVEVVGLGNTIYF.

This chain joins TRBV21-1 and TRBJ2-2; TRBD1 is taken as the D call from the table, unchecked against the DNA. TRBV21-1 has pseudogene status. The CDR3 covers 19 residues. The CDR3 reads CASSTLARGSLTNTGELFF. In DNA form, the CDR3 reads TGTGCCAGCAGCACCTTGGCCAGGGGGTCCCTTACTAACACCGGGGAGCTGTTTTTT.